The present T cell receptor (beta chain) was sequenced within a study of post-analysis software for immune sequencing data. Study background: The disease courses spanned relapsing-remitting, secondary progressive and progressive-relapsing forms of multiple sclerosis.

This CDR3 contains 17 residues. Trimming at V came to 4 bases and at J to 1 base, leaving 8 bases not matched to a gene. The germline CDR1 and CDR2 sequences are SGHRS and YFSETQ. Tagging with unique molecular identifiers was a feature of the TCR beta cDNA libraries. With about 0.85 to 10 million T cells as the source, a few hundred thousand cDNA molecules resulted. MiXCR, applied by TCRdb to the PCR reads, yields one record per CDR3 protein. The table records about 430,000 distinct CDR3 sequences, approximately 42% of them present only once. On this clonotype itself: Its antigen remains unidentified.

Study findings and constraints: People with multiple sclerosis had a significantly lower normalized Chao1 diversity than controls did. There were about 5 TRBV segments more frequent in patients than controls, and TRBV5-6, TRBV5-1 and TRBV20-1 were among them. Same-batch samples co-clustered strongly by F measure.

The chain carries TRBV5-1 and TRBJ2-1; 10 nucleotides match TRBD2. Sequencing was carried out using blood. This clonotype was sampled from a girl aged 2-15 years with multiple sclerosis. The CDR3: CASSVSGTSVSYNEQFF. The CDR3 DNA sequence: TGCGCCAGCAGCGTTTCCGGGACTAGCGTGTCCTACAATGAGCAGTTCTTC.